Below are 12 T cell receptor beta chains sequenced from a single sample in a study of monozygotic twins with inflammatory bowel disease. TCRdb re-called the 5' RACE reads and gives one entry per CDR3 protein, without DNA. Its listing shows some 300,000 distinct CDR3 sequences. Source material: blood. The receptors shown here come from a human donor with ulcerative colitis or Crohn's disease, or a healthy co-twin of an affected twin (not recorded which).

This chain uses TRBV18 with TRBJ1-4; TCRdb selects TRBD1, and the lack of DNA leaves this call unchecked. This CDR3 contains 16 residues. CDR1 is KGHSH and CDR2 is LQKENI in the germline V gene. The CDR3 loop is CASSPPAGTGNEKLFF.

The V gene is TRBV12-3 or TRBV12-4, the J gene TRBJ1-5. The CDR3 spans 13 residues. CDR3 loop: CASSSEDAKPQHF.

V gene TRBV4-2 combines with J gene TRBJ1-6. CDR1 is LGHNA, CDR2 YNFKEQ, per germline. The CDR3 spans 15 residues. CDR3 region: CASSQGGGSDSPLHF.

The rearrangement joins TRBV28 to TRBJ1-6. The CDR3 is made up of 13 amino acids. CDR1 MDHEN and CDR2 SYDVKM come from the germline V gene. The chain's CDR3 is CASSLPYNSPLHF.

This chain joins TRBV9 and TRBJ2-3. Germline V gives CDR1 SGDLS, CDR2 YYNGEE. The CDR3 totals 13 residues. The CDR3 sequence: CASSAQFTDTQYF.

The chain is built from TRBV19 and TRBJ2-3; TCRdb selects TRBD1, and the lack of DNA leaves this call unchecked. Looked up from germline, CDR1 is LNHDA and CDR2 is SQIVND (reference sequence). This CDR3 contains 15 residues. The CDR3 protein is CASQVRTGVTDTQYF.

This sequence joins TRBV24-1 and TRBJ2-1; the TCRdb D gene call, TRBD1, has no DNA to confirm it. The germline V gene has CDR1 KGHDR and CDR2 SFDVKD. The CDR3 is 18 amino acids. The CDR3 sequence is CATSDPTPRRRGYGEQFF.

This sequence joins TRBV27 and TRBJ2-3; TCRdb indicates TRBD2, and absent DNA this call remains unverified. Germline CDR1 is MNHEY and CDR2 is SMNVEV (reference sequence). This CDR3 region has 15 residues. The CDR3 sequence: CASSLSGSGRATQYF.

The chain carries TRBV9 and TRBJ2-3. The CDR3 has 14 residues. Germline CDR1 reads SGDLS; CDR2 reads YYNGEE. The chain's CDR3 is CASSVRTDTDTQYF.

The genes are TRBV20-1 and TRBJ1-5; the TCRdb call, TRBD1, lacks DNA for checking. CDR3 length: 16 amino acids. Germline CDR1 reads DFQATT; CDR2 reads SNEGSKA (reference sequence). The CDR3: CSARDYTGAGHQPQHF.

The J gene is TRBJ2-2, the V gene TRBV27; without DNA, the TCRdb call of TRBD2 cannot be checked. The germline V gene has CDR1 MNHEY and CDR2 SMNVEV (reference sequence). The CDR3 totals 13 residues. CDR3 region: CASSSRRSGELFF.

The chain employs TRBV5-1 and TRBJ1-1. CDR1 and CDR2 (germline): SGHRS, YFSETQ. This CDR3 region has 13 residues. The CDR3 loop is CASSRRMDTEAFF.